The 5 T cell receptor beta chains presented below share a single source sample, sequenced in a study of identical twins. MiXCR was run by TCRdb on the 5' RACE reads, yielding one entry per CDR3 protein. This table has hundreds of thousands of distinct CDR3 sequences, roughly 18% appearing once. These data were likewise used in another study, on T cells expressing NK-cell markers.

The specimen was PBMCs. These receptors were obtained from a woman aged 18-29 years in good health.

This clonotype came up a few times. CDR3 bases: TGTGCCAGCAGCTTGGACTCCTTCACGCAGTATTTT. Residues: CASSLDSFTQYF. J is TRBJ2-3 and V is TRBV5-5; D call uncertain. With 0 bases removed from V and 9 bases from J, the gap between germline ends came to 8 bases. The CDR3 is made up of 12 amino acids. CDR1 is SGHKS, CDR2 YYEKEE, per germline (reference sequence).

This chain uses TRBV5-1 with TRBJ2-7; D not resolved. CDR1 is SGHRS, CDR2 YFSETQ, per germline. The CDR3 extends over 16 amino acids. V lost 1 base to trimming and J lost 0 bases, with 14 bases between them. The CDR3 is CASSLWFVQSSYEQYF. The CDR3 bases are TGCGCCAGCAGCTTGTGGTTTGTCCAATCCTCCTACGAGCAGTACTTC.

This rearrangement joins TRBV15 to TRBJ2-1, with no clear D. Deletions cut 5 bases from V and 9 bases from J, with 14 bases between. CDR3 length: 13 amino acids. CDR1 is LNHNV, CDR2 YYDKDF, per germline (reference sequence). The CDR3 reads CATSETSVGEQFF. CDR3 coding DNA: TGTGCCACCAGCGAGACTTCTGTCGGTGAGCAGTTCTTC.

Concerning this clonotype: Germline is not matched at one junction end, which may reflect a read error. The V gene is TRBV3-1, the J gene TRBJ1-1; perhaps TRBD1 as D (6 bases). The CDR3 sequence is 14 residues long. Per germline, CDR1 LGHDT and CDR2 YNNKEL (reference sequence). Here the CDR3 DNA reads TGTGCCAGCAGCCAGCGAGGGGGGCCGACTGAATCTTTCTTT. This sequence encodes CASSQRGGPTESFF.

This clonotype was recorded a few times. This chain links TRBV6-1 with TRBJ1-6; D is undetermined. V lost 3 bases, J lost 8 bases, and 14 bases lay in between. The CDR3 spans 15 residues. Germline loops: CDR1 MNHNS, CDR2 SASEGT. CDR3 amino acids: CASSEIRPDYSPLHF. CDR3 DNA sequence: TGTGCCAGCAGTGAGATTAGACCCGATTATTCACCCCTCCACTTT.